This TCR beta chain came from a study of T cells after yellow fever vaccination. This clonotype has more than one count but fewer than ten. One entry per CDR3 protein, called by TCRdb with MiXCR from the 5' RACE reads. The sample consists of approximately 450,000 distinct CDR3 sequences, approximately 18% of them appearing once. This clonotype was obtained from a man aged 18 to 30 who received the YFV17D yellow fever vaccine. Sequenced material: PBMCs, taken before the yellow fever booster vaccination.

This CDR3 reads CASSHRKLAGDTDTQYF. CDR3 sequence (DNA): TGTGCCAGCAGCCATCGTAAACTAGCGGGGGACACAGATACGCAGTATTTT. V gene TRBV14 combines with J gene TRBJ2-3; TRBD2 aligns across 11 bases. The germline CDR1 and CDR2 sequences are SGHDN and FVKESK. This CDR3 is built from 17 residues. V shed 3 bases, J shed 2 bases, and the junction held 7 bases outside the gene matches.